This record looks at one TCR beta chain sequence and its context. V shed 2 bases and J shed 1 base, with 15 bases lying between them. CDR3 length equals 16 residues. The germline V gene encodes CDR1 SGHRS and CDR2 YFSETQ. Sequencing used immunoSEQ multiplex PCR; TCRdb keeps in-frame clones, though not all of them. The data contain some 78,000 clones, around 92% of them singletons. This sample was taken from a study of technical replicates of blood from a handful of donors. The chain combines TRBV5-1 with TRBJ1-1; D perhaps matches TRBD1 (6 bases). What was sequenced was T cells isolated from PBMCs. This clonotype originated in a human donor in good health. The DNA of the CDR3 is TGCGCCAGCAGCTTCCGGGACACTACATGGAACACTGAAGCTTTCTTT. This translates into CASSFRDTTWNTEAFF. Complete variable domain (other parts from reference TRBV5-1 and TRBJ1-1): KAGVTQTPRYLIKTRGQQVTLSCSPISGHRSVSWYQQTPGQGLQFLFEYFSETQRNKGNFPGRFSGRQFSNSRSEMNVSTLELGDSALYLCASSFRDTTWNTEAFFGQGTRLTVV.